This paragraph reports one T cell receptor beta chain. Its antigen remains unidentified. The table came from immunoSEQ multiplex PCR; TCRdb's copy has only in-frame clones and leaves some out. The sample includes about 49,000 clones, 83% of them seen just once. This specimen comes from a study of radiation and T cells in renal cell carcinoma. The study's findings and limits: Top tumor clonotypes rose in blood 2 weeks post-radiation, then contracted.

Time point described: baseline pretreatment blood. Treatment here: 15 Gy SBRT to primary tumor, nephrectomy 4 weeks later. Germline values: CDR1 SGHNT, CDR2 YYREEE (reference sequence). The CDR3 runs 16 residues. The V segment lost 0 bases and the J segment 6 bases; nucleotides outside the gene matches: 3. This chain joins TRBV5-4 and TRBJ1-6; 10 nucleotides match TRBD1. The clonotype comes from a woman in her seventies with renal cell carcinoma. Sequenced here: blood, sampled from a patient whose treatment included radiotherapy and nephrectomy. CDR3 nucleotide sequence: TGTGCCAGCAGCTTGGGACAGGGGGCCGGTAATTCACCCCTCCACTTT. This gives the protein CASSLGQGAGNSPLHF.